The text below deals with one TCR beta chain. Germline V gives CDR1 SGDLS, CDR2 YYNGEE. Trimming took off 3 bases at V and 2 bases at J, with 11 bases between the two ends. CDR3 length: 15 amino acids. The data were obtained in a study of blood T cell repertoires in COVID-19. Seattle enrolled patients during active infection and tracked them longitudinally. Per the study methods: Amplified reference gene primers provided the basis for estimating nucleated cell counts. TCRdb's table, derived via immunoSEQ multiplex PCR, lists solely in-frame clones and lacks some. The DNA was the basis for D and trimming; V, J and clone size are from that table. Of approximately 290,000 clones in the sample, around 82% were seen once.

What was sequenced was peripheral blood. The chain combines TRBV9 with TRBJ1-4; weak D call: TRBD1 (5 bases). This receptor was obtained from a person aged 65 to 85 with COVID-19, enrolled during active disease. The CDR3 bases are TGTGCCAGCAGCGCGGGGGGGTCTACTAATGAAAAACTGTTTTTT. It encodes CASSAGGSTNEKLFF.